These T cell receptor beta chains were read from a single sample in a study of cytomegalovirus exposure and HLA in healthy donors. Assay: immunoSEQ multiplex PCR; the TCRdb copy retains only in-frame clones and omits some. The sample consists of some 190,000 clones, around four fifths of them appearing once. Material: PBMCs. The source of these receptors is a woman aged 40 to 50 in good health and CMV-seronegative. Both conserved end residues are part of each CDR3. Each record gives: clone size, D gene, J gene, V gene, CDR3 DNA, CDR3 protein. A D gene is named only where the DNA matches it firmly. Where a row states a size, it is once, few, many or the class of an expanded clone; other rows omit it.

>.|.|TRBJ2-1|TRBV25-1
TGTGCCAGCAGTGAATTTACAACGGGAAAACAGTTCTTC
CASSEFTTGKQFF
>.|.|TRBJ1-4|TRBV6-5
TGTGCCAGCAGTTACTCTAAAAACGGGGTCGAACTGTTTTTT
CASSYSKNGVELFF
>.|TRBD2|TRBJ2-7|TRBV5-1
TGCGCCAGCAGCTTGCCCCCTACTAGCGGTACCTACGAGCAGTACTTC
CASSLPPTSGTYEQYF
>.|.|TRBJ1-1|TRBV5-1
TGCGCCAGCCACAGCTATTCGGCTACCACTGAAGCTTTCTTT
CASHSYSATTEAFF
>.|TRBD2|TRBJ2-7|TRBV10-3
TGTGCCATCCGGGTGGCGGGAGGGCCGTTCGAGCAGTACTTC
CAIRVAGGPFEQYF
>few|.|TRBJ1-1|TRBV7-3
TGTGCCAGCAGCTTCGTTTTGAACACTGAAGCTTTCTTT
CASSFVLNTEAFF
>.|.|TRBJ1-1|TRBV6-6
TGTGCCAGCGAGCAGAGGGAGAACACTGAAGCTTTCTTT
CASEQRENTEAFF
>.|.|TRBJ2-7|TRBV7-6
TGTGCCAGCAGCTTAGTGGGAGGATGGTATAGGGAGCAGTACTTC
CASSLVGGWYREQYF
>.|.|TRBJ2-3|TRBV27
TGTGCCAGCAGTTTATCAGTTACGGACTACACAGATACGCAGTATTTT
CASSLSVTDYTDTQYF
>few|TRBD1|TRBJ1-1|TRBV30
TGTGCCTGGGCAAGGACAGGGGGCACTGAAGCTTTCTTT
CAWARTGGTEAFF
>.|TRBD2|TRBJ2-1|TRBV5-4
TGTGCCAGCAGCTTGGAGGGTCTAGCGGACAATGAGCAGTTCTTC
CASSLEGLADNEQFF
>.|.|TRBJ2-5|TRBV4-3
TGCGCCAGCAGCCAAGTCGGAAAGTCGGCCGGGGAGACCCAGTACTTC
CASSQVGKSAGETQYF
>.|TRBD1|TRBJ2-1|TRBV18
TGTGCCAGCTCACCACCCGAGGGACAGATCTACAATGAGCAGTTCTTC
CASSPPEGQIYNEQFF
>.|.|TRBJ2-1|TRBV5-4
TGTGCCAGCAACCTGGAGGCTGGCGCCAATGAGCAGTTCTTC
CASNLEAGANEQFF
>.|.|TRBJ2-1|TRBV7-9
TGTATGGCGGGAAATAACAATGAGCAGTTCTTC
CMAGNNNEQFF
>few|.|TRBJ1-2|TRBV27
TGTGCCAGCAGTTTAGGGGGGGATTATGGCTACACCTTC
CASSLGGDYGYTF
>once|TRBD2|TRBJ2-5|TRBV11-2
TGTGCCAGCAGCACCATTTTAGCGGGAAGGGAGACCCAGTACTTC
CASSTILAGRETQYF
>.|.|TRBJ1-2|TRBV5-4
TGTGCCAGCACCTCCAGGGAGGGTGGCGGCTACACCTTC
CASTSREGGGYTF
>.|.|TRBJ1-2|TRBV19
TGTGCCACCCTGCGGGGGAAGGGGTATGGCTACACCTTC
CATLRGKGYGYTF
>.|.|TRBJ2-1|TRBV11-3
TGTGCCAGCAGTATTTACAATGAGCAGTTCTTC
CASSIYNEQFF
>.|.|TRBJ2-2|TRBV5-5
TGTGCCAGCAGCTCCTTAAACACCGGGGAGCTGTTTTTT
CASSSLNTGELFF
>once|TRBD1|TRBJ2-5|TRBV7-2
TGTGCCAGCAGCTCGGCCGGGACAGGGTGGGAGACCCAGTACTTC
CASSSAGTGWETQYF
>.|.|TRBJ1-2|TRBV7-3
TGTGCCAGCAGCCCAATGAGAAGAATTAACTATGGCTACACCTTC
CASSPMRRINYGYTF
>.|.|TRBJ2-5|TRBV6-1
TGTGCCAGTGTCCGGGAAGGATGGACCCAGTACTTC
CASVREGWTQYF
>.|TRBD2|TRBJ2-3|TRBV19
TGTGCCAGTAGTATTAGACCACTAGCGGGAGTGGCAGATACGCAGTATTTT
CASSIRPLAGVADTQYF
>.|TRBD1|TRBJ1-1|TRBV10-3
TGTGCCATCAGTGGGGACAGGACGGCCGAAGCTTTCTTT
CAISGDRTAEAFF
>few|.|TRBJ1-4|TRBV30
TGTGCCTGGAGTGTAATGGAGCAGTTCCATGAAAAACTGTTTTTT
CAWSVMEQFHEKLFF
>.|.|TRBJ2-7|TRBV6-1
TGTGCCAGCAGTGAATCTCCGTCTGCCACTTCCTACGAGCAGTACTTC
CASSESPSATSYEQYF
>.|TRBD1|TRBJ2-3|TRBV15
TGTGCCACCAGCAGAGATCAGGGGGCATACGCAGATACGCAGTATTTT
CATSRDQGAYADTQYF
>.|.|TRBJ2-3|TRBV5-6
TGTGCCAGCAGCTTGAAACGGTTCACAGATACGCAGTATTTT
CASSLKRFTDTQYF
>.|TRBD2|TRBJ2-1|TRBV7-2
TGTGCCAGCAGCCTCATAGCGGGCACCTCCTACAATGAGCAGTTCTTC
CASSLIAGTSYNEQFF
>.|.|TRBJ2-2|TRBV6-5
TGTGCCAGCAGTTACCGTACCGGGGAGCTGTTTTTT
CASSYRTGELFF
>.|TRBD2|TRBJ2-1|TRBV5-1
TGCGCCAGCAGAGTGGCAGCGACTAGCGGCTACAATGAGCAGTTCTTC
CASRVAATSGYNEQFF
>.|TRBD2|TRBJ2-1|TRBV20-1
TGCAGTGCTAGATCACCGGGACTAGAGGTCTTC
CSARSPGLEVF
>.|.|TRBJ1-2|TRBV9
TGTGCCAGCAGCCCTTGGACAGCCTTGGGCTACACCTTC
CASSPWTALGYTF
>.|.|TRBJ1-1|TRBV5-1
TGCGCCAGCAGCTCAACAGGGAGTAACACTGAAGCTTTCTTT
CASSSTGSNTEAFF
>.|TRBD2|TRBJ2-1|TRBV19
TGTGCCAGTAGTCCCCTCCCGCCCGGACTAGATAATGAGCAGTTCTTC
CASSPLPPGLDNEQFF
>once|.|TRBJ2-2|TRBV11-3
TGTGCCAGCAGCTCAGGGGAGGGTACCGGGGAGCTGTTTTTT
CASSSGEGTGELFF
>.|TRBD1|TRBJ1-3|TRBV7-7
TGTGCCAGCAGCCGTTACCCCGTAGGACAGGGCTTCTCTGGAAACACCATATATTTT
CASSRYPVGQGFSGNTIYF
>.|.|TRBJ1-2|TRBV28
TGTGCCAGCAGTTTATTGGCAGGGTGGTATGGCTACACCTTC
CASSLLAGWYGYTF
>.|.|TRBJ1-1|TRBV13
TGTGCCAGCAGCTACGGACATCTCGAAGCTTTCTTT
CASSYGHLEAFF
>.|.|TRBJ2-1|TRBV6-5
TGTGCCAGCAGTTACCGCCGTTCGGGCAATGAGCAGTTCTTC
CASSYRRSGNEQFF
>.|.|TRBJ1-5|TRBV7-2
TGTGCCAGCAGTCAAAGCAATCAGCCCCAGCATTTT
CASSQSNQPQHF
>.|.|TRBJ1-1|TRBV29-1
TGCAGCGTTGGTACCGCCGCGAGAGACACTGAAGCTTTCTTT
CSVGTAARDTEAFF